This T cell receptor (beta chain) is from a study of T-cell memory formation after mild COVID-19. Across the whole study: Most TCR clusters belonged to a single donor. Study results and limitations: Of the contracting clones, CD4+ ones lay mainly in CM and EM, and CD8+ ones in EMRA. Pre-infection memory carried some responding clones, suggesting that cross-reactive memory joined.

In the case of this clonotype: Its antigen is undetermined.

A 5'RACE reaction primed in the constant segment made cDNA libraries of TCR alpha and TCR beta, and these carried sample barcodes and UMIs. Via MiXCR, TCRdb re-called the 5' RACE reads, giving one row per CDR3 protein. The table lists over 450,000 distinct CDR3 sequences, 20% of them singletons, with 12% in the top ten. This CDR3 has 15 residues. Germline V CDR1 and CDR2: SGHRS, YFSETQ. Trimming left V 4 bases short and J 0 bases short, with 14 bases between. Material: PBMCs or a T cell subset sorted from them (not recorded which). This TCR derives from an adult woman who had mild COVID-19 (a few samples of this study predate the infection). Cell type and time point are not known. The V call is TRBV5-1, the J call TRBJ2-7; D assignment may be TRBD1 or TRBD2 (5 bases each). As DNA, the CDR3 is TGCGCCAGCAGCAATGAGGGACGGGTCTCCTACGAGCAGTACTTC. The encoded protein is CASSNEGRVSYEQYF.